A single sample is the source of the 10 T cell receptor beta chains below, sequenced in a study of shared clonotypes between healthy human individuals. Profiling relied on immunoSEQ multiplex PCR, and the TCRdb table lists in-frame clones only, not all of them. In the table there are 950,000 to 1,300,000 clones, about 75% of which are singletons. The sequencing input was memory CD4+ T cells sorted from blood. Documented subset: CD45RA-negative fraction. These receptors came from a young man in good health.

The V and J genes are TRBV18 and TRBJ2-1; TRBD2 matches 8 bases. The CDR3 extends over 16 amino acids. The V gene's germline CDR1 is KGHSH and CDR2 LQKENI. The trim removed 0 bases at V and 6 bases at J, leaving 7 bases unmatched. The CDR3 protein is CASSPPRLARGNEQFF. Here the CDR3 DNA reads TGTGCCAGCTCACCACCACGACTAGCGAGAGGCAATGAGCAGTTCTTC.

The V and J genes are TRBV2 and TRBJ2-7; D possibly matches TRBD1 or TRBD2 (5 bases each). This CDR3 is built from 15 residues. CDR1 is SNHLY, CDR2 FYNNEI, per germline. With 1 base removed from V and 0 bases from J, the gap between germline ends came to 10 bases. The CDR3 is CASSEGAGSSYEQYF. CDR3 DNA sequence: TGTGCCAGCAGTGAAGGGGCAGGGAGCTCCTACGAGCAGTACTTC.

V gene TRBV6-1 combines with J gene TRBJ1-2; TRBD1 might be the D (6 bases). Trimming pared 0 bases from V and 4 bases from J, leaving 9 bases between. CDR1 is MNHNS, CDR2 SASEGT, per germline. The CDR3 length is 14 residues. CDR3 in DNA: TGTGCCAGCAGTGAAGCGGACAGAGTCTATGGCTACACCTTC. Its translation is CASSEADRVYGYTF.

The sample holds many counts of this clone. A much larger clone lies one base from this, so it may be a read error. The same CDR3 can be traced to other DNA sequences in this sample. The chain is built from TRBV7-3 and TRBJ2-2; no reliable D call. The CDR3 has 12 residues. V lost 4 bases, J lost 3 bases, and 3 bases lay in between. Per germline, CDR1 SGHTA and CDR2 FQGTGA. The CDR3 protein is CASSSDTGELFF. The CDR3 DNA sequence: TGTGCCAGCAGCTCGGACACCGGGGAGCTGTTTTTT.

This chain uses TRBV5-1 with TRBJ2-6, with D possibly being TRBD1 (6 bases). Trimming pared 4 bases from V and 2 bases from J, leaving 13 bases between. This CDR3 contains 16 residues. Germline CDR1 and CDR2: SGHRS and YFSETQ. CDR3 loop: CASSLDEGAGANVLTF. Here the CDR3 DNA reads TGCGCCAGCAGCCTGGACGAGGGGGCTGGGGCCAACGTCCTGACTTTC.

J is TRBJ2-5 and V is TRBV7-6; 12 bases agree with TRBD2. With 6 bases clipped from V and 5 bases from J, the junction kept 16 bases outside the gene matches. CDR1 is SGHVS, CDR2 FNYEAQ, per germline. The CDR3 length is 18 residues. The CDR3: CASRRSGLAGGQGETQYF. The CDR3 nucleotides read TGTGCCAGCAGAAGATCGGGGCTAGCGGGGGGGCAGGGCGAGACCCAGTACTTC.

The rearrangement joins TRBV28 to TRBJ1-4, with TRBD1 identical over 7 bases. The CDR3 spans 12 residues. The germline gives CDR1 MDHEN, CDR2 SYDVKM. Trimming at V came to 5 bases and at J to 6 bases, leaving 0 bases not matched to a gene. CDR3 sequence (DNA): TGTGCCAGCAGTGACAGGGATGAAAAACTGTTTTTT. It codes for CASSDRDEKLFF.

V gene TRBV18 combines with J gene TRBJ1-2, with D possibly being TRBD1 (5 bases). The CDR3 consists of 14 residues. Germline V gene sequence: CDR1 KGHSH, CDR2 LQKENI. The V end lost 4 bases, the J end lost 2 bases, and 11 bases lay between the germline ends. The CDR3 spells CASSLGARNYGYTF. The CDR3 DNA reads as TGTGCCAGCTCACTAGGGGCTAGGAACTATGGCTACACCTTC.

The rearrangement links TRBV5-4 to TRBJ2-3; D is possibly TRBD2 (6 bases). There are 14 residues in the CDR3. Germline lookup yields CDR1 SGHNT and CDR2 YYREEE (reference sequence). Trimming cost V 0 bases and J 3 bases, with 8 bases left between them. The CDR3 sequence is CASSLGRETDTQYF. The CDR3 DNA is TGTGCCAGCAGCTTGGGGAGGGAGACAGATACGCAGTATTTT. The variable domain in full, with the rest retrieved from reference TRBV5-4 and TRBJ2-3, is ETGVTQSPTHLIKTRGQQVTLRCSSQSGHNTVSWYQQALGQGPQFIFQYYREEENGRGNFPPRFSGLQFPNYSSELNVNALELDDSALYLCASSLGRETDTQYFGPGTRLTVL.

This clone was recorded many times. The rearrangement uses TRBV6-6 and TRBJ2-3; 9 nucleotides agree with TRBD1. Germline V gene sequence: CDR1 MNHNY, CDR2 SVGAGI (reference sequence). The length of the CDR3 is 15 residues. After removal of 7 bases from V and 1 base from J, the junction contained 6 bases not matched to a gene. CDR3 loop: CASTDRDRGTDTQYF. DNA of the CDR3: TGTGCCAGCACGGACCGGGACAGGGGCACAGATACGCAGTATTTT.